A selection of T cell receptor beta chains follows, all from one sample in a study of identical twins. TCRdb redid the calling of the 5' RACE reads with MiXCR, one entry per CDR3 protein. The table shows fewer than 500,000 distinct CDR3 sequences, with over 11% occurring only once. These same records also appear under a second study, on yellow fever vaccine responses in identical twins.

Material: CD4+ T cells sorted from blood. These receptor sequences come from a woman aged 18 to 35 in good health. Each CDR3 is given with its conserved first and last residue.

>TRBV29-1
CSVVVGTSGRSETQYF
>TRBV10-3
CAISELGSSYEQYF
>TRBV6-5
CASSLLTSGRAREQFF
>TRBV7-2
CASSLAGLLTGELFF
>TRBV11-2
CASSPGVGYGYTF
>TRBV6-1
CASSPKRTSVDEQFF
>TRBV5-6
CASSRGSFPNEQFF
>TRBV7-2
CASSFRGGADEQFF
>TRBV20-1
CSARGDWTDNPYGYTF
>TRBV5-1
CASSFSGLLTDTQYF
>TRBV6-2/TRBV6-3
CASSYSHYGYTF
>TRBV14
CASSQERLAGAAGETQYF
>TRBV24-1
CATSPPSGELTGELFF
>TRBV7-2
CASSLEGWYQETQYF
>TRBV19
CASRPGGVNEQYF
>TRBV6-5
CASSTGGEQFF
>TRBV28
CATRSYNEQFF
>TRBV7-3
CASSLTRLAGGPDEQFF
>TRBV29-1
CSVVPGTDTQYF
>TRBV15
CATSRAGLAGGQETQYF
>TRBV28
CASSIPQGSTDTQYF
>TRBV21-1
CASSKAPLALSSYNEQFF